This T cell receptor (beta chain) originates from a study of blood T cells in healthy people across ages. V was trimmed by 2 bases and J by 6 bases, leaving 20 bases between them. The CDR3 loop spans 17 amino acids. The germline V gene encodes CDR1 SGHTA and CDR2 FQGNSA. This clonotype has at least ten counts. Primed by a sample-barcoded 5' primer and a J-beta primer mix, a second PCR proceeded for about 6 to 11 cycles. TCRdb re-called the 5' RACE reads through MiXCR, storing one row per CDR3 protein. This sample has hundreds of thousands of distinct CDR3 sequences, with roughly 60% found just once. This TCR came from a man between 25 and 39 years old in good health. The J gene is TRBJ2-4, the V gene TRBV7-2, with D perhaps assigned TRBD1 or TRBD2 (5 bases each). The sample was blood. The CDR3 DNA reads TGTGCCAGCAGCTTAACCCACAGGAGAGGGGTCGGAAACATTCAGTACTTC. It translates to CASSLTHRRGVGNIQYF.